This TCR beta chain was sequenced in a study of CD8 T cells in ankylosing spondylitis. Study-level results: As reported, disease-linked clones showed significant enrichment in matched ankylosing spondylitis synovial fluid.

With regard to this clonotype: Its target is unknown.

TCRdb reprocessed the 5' RACE reads with MiXCR, giving one entry per CDR3 protein. Of hundreds of thousands of distinct CDR3 sequences listed, roughly 26% are singletons. Germline CDR1 SQVTM, CDR2 ANQGSEA. Deletions cut 7 bases from V and 0 bases from J, with 11 bases between. The CDR3 consists of 13 residues. V usage is TRBV29-1 and J usage is TRBJ2-3, with D uncertain. The material sequenced was blood, either unsorted or a sorted T cell fraction (not recorded which). The sequence came from a male donor with ankylosing spondylitis or in good health (not recorded which). In DNA, the CDR3 is TGCAGCGCTGCACGAGGAAGCACAGATACGCAGTATTTT. This translates into CSAARGSTDTQYF.